The source of this T cell receptor (beta chain) is a study of blood T cell repertoires in COVID-19. Overall study context: The United States, Italy and Spain provided the acute and convalescent COVID-19 samples. T cells, B-cell-depleted T cells, or PBMCs provided the cDNA or gDNA that served as material.

There are 14 residues in the CDR3. Per the germline V gene, CDR1 is SGDLS and CDR2 is YYNGEE. V lost 0 bases to trimming and J lost 3 bases, with 10 bases between them. This clone was seen repeatedly, ten times or more. At the DNA level, this CDR3 is encoded by other sequences in the same sample as well. Original analysis: For nucleated cells, counts were estimated from reference gene primer amplification. Generated by immunoSEQ multiplex PCR, the TCRdb table keeps only in-frame clones and is missing some. V and J calls and clone size follow that table, whereas D and trimming were derived from the DNA. The sample shows tens of thousands of clones, roughly 80% of them seen only once.

The sequencing sample was made of peripheral blood. The chain recombines TRBV9 with TRBJ2-7; TRBD1 might be the D (5 bases). This clonotype was obtained from an older woman with acute or convalescent COVID-19. CDR3 in amino acids: CASSVAGRDYEQYF. Here the CDR3 DNA reads TGTGCCAGCAGCGTAGCGGGCAGGGACTACGAGCAGTACTTC.